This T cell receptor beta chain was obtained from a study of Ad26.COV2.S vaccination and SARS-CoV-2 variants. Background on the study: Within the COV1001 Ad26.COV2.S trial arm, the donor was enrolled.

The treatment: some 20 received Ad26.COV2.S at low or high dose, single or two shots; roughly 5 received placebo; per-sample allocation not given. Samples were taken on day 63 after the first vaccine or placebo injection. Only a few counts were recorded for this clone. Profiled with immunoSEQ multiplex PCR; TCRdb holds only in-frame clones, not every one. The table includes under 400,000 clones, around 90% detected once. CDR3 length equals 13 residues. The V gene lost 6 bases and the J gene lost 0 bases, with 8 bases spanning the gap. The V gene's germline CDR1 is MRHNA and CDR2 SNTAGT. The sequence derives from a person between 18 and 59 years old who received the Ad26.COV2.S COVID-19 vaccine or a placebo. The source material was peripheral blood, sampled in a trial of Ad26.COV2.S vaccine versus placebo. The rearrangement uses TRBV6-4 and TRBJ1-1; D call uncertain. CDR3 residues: CASRAFLNTEAFF. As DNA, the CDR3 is TGTGCCAGCAGGGCTTTTCTGAACACTGAAGCTTTCTTT.